A selection of T cell receptor beta chains follows, all from one sample in a study of blood T cell repertoires in COVID-19. Sequencing used immunoSEQ multiplex PCR; TCRdb keeps in-frame clones, though not all of them. The profile covers fewer than 300,000 clones, with just over 90% appearing a single time and 2.2% taken by the ten largest. The sample taken for sequencing was peripheral blood. These receptors all come from a woman under 40 with COVID-19, enrolled during active disease. CDR3s include the opening cysteine and the closing phenylalanine or tryptophan. Fields, in order: D gene, clone size, J gene, CDR3 length, V gene, CDR3 protein, CDR3 DNA. A D gene is named only where the DNA matches it firmly. Clone size is stated in some rows and not others, as once, few, many or a class when expanded.

NA,NA,TRBJ2-7,16,TRBV5-1,CASSLVPGMSLLEQYF,TGCGCCAGCAGCTTGGTCCCCGGGATGTCACTCCTCGAGCAGTACTTC
TRBD1,once,TRBJ1-6,15,TRBV19,CASRKTGENNSPLHF,TGTGCCAGTAGGAAGACAGGGGAGAATAATTCACCCCTCCACTTT
NA,once,TRBJ2-7,13,TRBV4-2,CASSQEQIYEQYF,TGTGCCAGCAGCCAAGAGCAGATTTACGAGCAGTACTTC
NA,NA,TRBJ2-2,15,TRBV4-2,CASSQAGGNTGELFF,TGTGCCAGCAGCCAAGCCGGAGGGAACACCGGGGAGCTGTTTTTT
NA,NA,TRBJ2-7,13,TRBV2,CASYQGGVQEQYF,TGTGCCAGCTACCAAGGAGGGGTCCAGGAGCAGTACTTC
TRBD1,NA,TRBJ1-5,15,TRBV7-2,CASSLVGTVGGPQHF,TGTGCCAGCAGCTTAGTGGGGACAGTTGGTGGGCCCCAGCATTTT
TRBD1,once,TRBJ1-2,15,TRBV5-6,CASRPGTGAFRGYTF,TGTGCCAGCAGACCCGGGACAGGGGCTTTCCGTGGCTACACCTTC
NA,NA,TRBJ1-5,20,TRBV30,CAWSRTAGGTLLGSNQPQHF,TGTGCCTGGAGTCGGACCGCCGGGGGGACACTACTGGGGAGCAATCAGCCCCAGCATTTT
NA,once,TRBJ2-7,12,TRBV18,CASSPGSNEQYF,TGTGCCAGCTCACCGGGCAGCAACGAGCAGTACTTC
TRBD1,NA,TRBJ2-3,13,TRBV18,CASSTHRGDTQYF,TGTGCCAGCTCAACTCACAGGGGAGATACGCAGTATTTT
NA,NA,TRBJ1-1,13,TRBV14,CASSPLRFSEAFF,TGTGCCAGCAGCCCTCTACGTTTTAGTGAAGCTTTCTTT
NA,NA,TRBJ1-3,13,TRBV30,CAWDSLSGNTIYF,TGTGCCTGGGACAGTCTCTCTGGAAACACCATATATTTT
TRBD2,once,TRBJ2-2,19,TRBV3-1/TRBV3-2,CASSQGPRSGLAGGGELFF,TGTGCCAGCAGCCAAGGTCCACGCAGTGGGCTAGCGGGAGGCGGGGAGCTGTTTTTT
NA,NA,TRBJ1-4,14,TRBV27,CASSFVAAEEKLFF,TGTGCCAGCAGTTTTGTAGCGGCGGAGGAAAAACTGTTTTTT
NA,many,TRBJ1-3,15,TRBV30,CAWSRGTPSGNTIYF,TGTGCCTGGAGTAGGGGGACACCCTCTGGAAACACCATATATTTT
TRBD2,NA,TRBJ2-2,16,TRBV7-3,CASSLGLAGGTGELFF,TGTGCCAGCAGCTTAGGGCTAGCGGGAGGCACCGGGGAGCTGTTTTTT
NA,NA,TRBJ1-3,15,TRBV6-1,CASSEDRVSGNTIYF,TGTGCCAGCAGTGAAGACAGGGTTTCTGGAAACACCATATATTTT
TRBD1,NA,TRBJ2-1,14,TRBV5-6,CASSRTGASNEQFF,TGTGCCAGCAGCCGGACAGGTGCGTCTAATGAGCAGTTCTTC
NA,NA,TRBJ2-7,12,TRBV3-1/TRBV3-2,CASSQVVYEQYF,TGTGCCAGCAGCCAAGTAGTCTACGAGCAGTACTTC
TRBD1,NA,TRBJ1-5,17,TRBV27,CASSRGQGARGNQPQHF,TGTGCCAGCAGTCGCGGACAGGGGGCGCGAGGCAATCAGCCCCAGCATTTT
TRBD2,NA,TRBJ2-1,15,TRBV7-9,CASSLDGRLINEQFF,TGTGCCAGCAGCTTAGACGGGAGGCTGATCAATGAGCAGTTCTTC
TRBD1,NA,TRBJ2-5,15,TRBV7-6,CASSGRQGMEETQYF,TGTGCCAGCAGCGGGAGACAGGGGATGGAAGAGACCCAGTACTTC
TRBD2,NA,TRBJ2-1,16,TRBV5-1,CASSLLAGGPHYEQFF,TGCGCCAGCAGCTTGCTAGCGGGAGGGCCGCATTATGAGCAGTTCTTC
NA,NA,TRBJ1-1,13,TRBV5-1,CASSLAGHHEAFF,TGCGCCAGCAGCTTGGCTGGACATCATGAAGCTTTCTTT
TRBD2,NA,TRBJ2-1,15,TRBV19,CASTAGTSVYNEQFF,TGTGCCAGTACCGCCGGGACTAGCGTCTACAATGAGCAGTTCTTC
NA,once,TRBJ1-2,14,TRBV5-1,CASSLDGTPYGYTF,TGCGCCAGCAGCTTGGATGGGACTCCCTATGGCTACACCTTC
NA,NA,TRBJ1-3,15,TRBV5-4,CASSLMGRTGNTIYF,TGTGCCAGCAGCTTGATGGGGCGGACTGGAAACACCATATATTTT
NA,NA,TRBJ1-2,13,TRBV5-4,CASSPDINYGYTF,TGTGCCAGCAGCCCCGACATCAACTATGGCTACACCTTC
TRBD2,NA,TRBJ2-1,16,TRBV5-5,CASGAGASGRWNEQFF,TGTGCCAGTGGAGCCGGAGCTAGCGGGAGGTGGAATGAGCAGTTCTTC
NA,NA,TRBJ2-2,12,TRBV19,CASSILTGELFF,TGTGCCAGTAGTATACTAACCGGGGAGCTGTTTTTT
TRBD2,NA,TRBJ2-1,13,TRBV11-2,CASSMGLAGELFF,TGTGCCAGCAGCATGGGACTAGCTGGAGAGCTGTTCTTC
NA,NA,TRBJ1-2,16,TRBV5-1,CASSLAATATNYGYTF,TGCGCCAGCAGCTTGGCCGCGACAGCGACTAACTATGGCTACACCTTC
NA,NA,TRBJ1-2,13,TRBV29-1,CSVEQGFGYGYTF,TGCAGCGTAGAACAGGGTTTCGGCTATGGCTACACCTTC
NA,NA,TRBJ1-1,15,TRBV3-1/TRBV3-2,CASSLQGYLSTEAFF,TGTGCCAGCAGCCTACAGGGATACTTGTCAACTGAAGCTTTCTTT
NA,NA,TRBJ1-2,13,TRBV5-5,CASSLPANYGYTF,TGTGCCAGCAGCTTGCCAGCTAACTATGGCTACACCTTC
TRBD1,NA,TRBJ2-1,14,TRBV27,CASSLGTDYNEQFF,TGTGCCAGCAGTCTCGGGACAGATTACAATGAGCAGTTCTTC
NA,NA,TRBJ1-4,13,TRBV7-8,CASSLGLGEKLFF,TGTGCCAGCAGCTTGGGGCTTGGTGAAAAACTGTTTTTT
TRBD1,NA,TRBJ2-7,17,TRBV5-6,CASSFGPPGQGPYEQYF,TGTGCCAGCAGCTTCGGCCCCCCGGGACAGGGACCATACGAGCAGTACTTC
TRBD1,NA,TRBJ1-2,15,TRBV6-5,CASSSTGVRGYGYTF,TGTGCCAGCAGTTCTACAGGGGTGCGCGGCTATGGCTACACCTTC
NA,NA,TRBJ2-7,14,TRBV27,CASSPWVQGYEQYF,TGTGCCAGCAGTCCCTGGGTACAGGGCTACGAGCAGTACTTC
NA,NA,TRBJ2-1,13,TRBV7-6,CASSLVGSGEQFF,TGTGCCAGCAGCTTAGTGGGCTCCGGTGAGCAGTTCTTC
NA,NA,TRBJ2-3,16,TRBV5-4,CASSPGGTEYTDTQYF,TGTGCCAGCAGCCCGGGCGGGACAGAGTACACAGATACGCAGTATTTT
NA,NA,TRBJ2-2,15,TRBV5-4,CASSGGTANTGELFF,TGTGCCAGCAGCGGGGGGACAGCGAACACCGGGGAGCTGTTTTTT
TRBD2,NA,TRBJ2-1,15,TRBV4-1,CASSQEIAGGNEQFF,TGCGCCAGCAGCCAAGAAATAGCGGGTGGAAATGAGCAGTTCTTC
NA,NA,TRBJ2-3,15,TRBV7-9,CASSSGAGNTDTQYF,TGTGCCAGCAGCTCCGGAGCTGGCAACACAGATACGCAGTATTTT